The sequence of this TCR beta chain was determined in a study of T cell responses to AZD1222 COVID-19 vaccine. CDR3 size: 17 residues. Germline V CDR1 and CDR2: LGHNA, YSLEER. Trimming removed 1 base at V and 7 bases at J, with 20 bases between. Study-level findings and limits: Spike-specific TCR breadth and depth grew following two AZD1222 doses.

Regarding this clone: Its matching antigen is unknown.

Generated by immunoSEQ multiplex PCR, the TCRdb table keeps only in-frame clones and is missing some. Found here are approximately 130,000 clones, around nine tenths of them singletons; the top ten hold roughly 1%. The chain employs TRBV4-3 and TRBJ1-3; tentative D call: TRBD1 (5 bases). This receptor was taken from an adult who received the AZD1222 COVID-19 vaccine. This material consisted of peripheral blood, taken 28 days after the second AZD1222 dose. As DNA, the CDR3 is TGCGCCAGCAGCCAAGGTGCCCTTGACAGAGGTCGTAACACCATATATTTT. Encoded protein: CASSQGALDRGRNTIYF.